Listed here are 25 T cell receptor beta chains from one sample, sequenced in a study of T-cell memory formation after mild COVID-19. TCRdb reprocessed the 5' RACE reads via MiXCR and lists one record per CDR3 protein. The sample lists 250,000 to 300,000 distinct CDR3 sequences, roughly 15% occurring once. The specimen sequenced was PBMCs or a T cell subset sorted from them (not recorded which). All receptors derive from a man younger than 30 who had mild COVID-19 (a few samples of this study predate the infection). Cell type and time point are not known.

The gene calls are TRBV6-5 and TRBJ2-7; unclear D gene. The V end lost 2 bases, the J end lost 3 bases, and 8 bases lay between the germline ends. The CDR3 has 13 residues. CDR1 and CDR2 (germline): MNHEY, SVGAGI. CDR3 sequence reads: CASSYIQFYEQYF. The CDR3 DNA follows: TGTGCCAGCAGTTACATCCAGTTCTACGAGCAGTACTTC.

This clonotype was seen once. This chain connects TRBV20-1 to TRBJ1-2, with D tentatively TRBD1 (5 bases). Germline CDR1 is DFQATT and CDR2 is SNEGSKA (reference sequence). There are 12 residues in the CDR3. V was pared by 3 bases and J by 7 bases, with 12 bases between. DNA of the CDR3: TGCAGTGCTAGTGGGGACGGCCCTGGCTACACCTTC. This translates into CSASGDGPGYTF.

This clonotype was picked up many times. CDR3 sequence reads: CASSLTGRPGGYNEQFF. CDR3 coding DNA: TGTGCCAGCAGCTTGACAGGAAGGCCAGGCGGGTACAATGAGCAGTTCTTC. The V gene is TRBV7-9, the J gene TRBJ2-1, with D possibly being TRBD1 (6 bases). This CDR3 region has 17 residues. CDR1 is SEHNR, CDR2 FQNEAQ, per germline (reference sequence). V lost 3 bases, J lost 4 bases, and 19 bases lay in between.

The rearrangement joins TRBV7-8 to TRBJ2-1, with unresolved D. With 5 bases removed from V and 3 bases from J, the gap between germline ends came to 8 bases. CDR3 length: 13 amino acids. The V gene's germline CDR1 is SGHVS and CDR2 FQNEAQ. For the CDR3, the DNA is TGTGCCAGCAGCGGCCCGGGCTACAATGAGCAGTTCTTC. It is translated as CASSGPGYNEQFF.

This clonotype was seen once. The CDR3 spells CASKRQGTYNEQFF. CDR3 DNA sequence: TGTGCCAGCAAAAGACAGGGTACCTACAATGAGCAGTTCTTC. The chain carries TRBV7-2 and TRBJ2-1; 7 bases fit TRBD1. V was pared by 7 bases and J by 2 bases, with 5 bases of the junction left unmatched. This CDR3 has 14 amino acids. Germline V gene data show CDR1 as SGHTA and CDR2 as FQGNSA.

The chain combines TRBV18 with TRBJ1-4, with D unclear. Germline V gives CDR1 KGHSH, CDR2 LQKENI. The CDR3 length is 15 residues. V gave up 2 bases and J gave up 0 bases, with 7 bases separating them. CDR3 amino acids: CASSPSRATNEKLFF. The CDR3 DNA is TGTGCCAGCTCACCAAGCCGAGCAACTAATGAAAAACTGTTTTTT.

The rearrangement joins TRBV7-9 to TRBJ1-5, with D perhaps matching TRBD1 (5 bases). The germline gives CDR1 SEHNR, CDR2 FQNEAQ (reference sequence). The V gene lost 3 bases and the J gene lost 5 bases, with 14 bases spanning the gap. This CDR3 is 15 amino acids long. The CDR3 DNA sequence: TGTGCCAGCAGCTTGGGGTCGGGGCCGCATCAGCCCCAGCATTTT. Encoded protein: CASSLGSGPHQPQHF. Variable domain in full (rest from reference TRBV7-9 and TRBJ1-5): DTGVSQNPRHKITKRGQNVTFRCDPISEHNRLYWYRQTLGQGPEFLTYFQNEAQLEKSRLLSDRFSAERPKGSFSTLEIQRTEQGDSAMYLCASSLGSGPHQPQHFGDGTRLSIL.

This clonotype came up many times. The chain employs TRBV11-2 and TRBJ2-7, with 8 positions matching TRBD1. J was trimmed by 2 bases and V by 4 bases; bases with no gene match: 4. Germline-derived CDR1 and CDR2 are SGHAT and FQNNGV. CDR3 length: 14 residues. The CDR3 DNA reads as TGTGCCAGCAGCTCCGGGACAGGAGCCTACGAGCAGTACTTC. This gives the protein CASSSGTGAYEQYF.

This clonotype came up a few times. The V and J genes are TRBV29-1 and TRBJ1-2, with 8 bases that match TRBD1. This CDR3 region has 13 residues. Germline V gives CDR1 SQVTM, CDR2 ANQGSEA. Trimming took 5 bases from V and 0 from J; bases not matched to a gene: 2. CDR3 protein: CSVRTGTNYGYTF. The CDR3 DNA follows: TGCAGCGTTAGGACAGGGACTAACTATGGCTACACCTTC.

CDR3 nucleotides: TGTGCCAGCAGCCCAGGGGAGGGGGCAAGGTACGAGCAGTACTTC. Translating it yields CASSPGEGARYEQYF. The V and J genes are TRBV7-3 and TRBJ2-7; D may correspond to TRBD1 or TRBD2 (7 bases each). The V gene's germline CDR1 is SGHTA and CDR2 FQGTGA. V shed 5 bases and J shed 4 bases, with 18 bases lying between them. The CDR3 length is 15 residues.

This clonotype was picked up a small number of times. The rearrangement joins TRBV28 to TRBJ1-5; TRBD1 agrees at 7 bases. CDR3 length equals 15 residues. Germline V gene data show CDR1 as MDHEN and CDR2 as SYDVKM. With V trimmed by 3 bases and J by 3 bases, 5 bases remained unmatched. The CDR3 loop reads CASSLGDRDNQPQHF. The CDR3 bases are TGTGCCAGCAGTTTGGGCGACAGGGACAATCAGCCCCAGCATTTT.

The V and J genes are TRBV5-1 and TRBJ2-1; 9 bases line up with TRBD2. Trimming removed 0 bases from V and 10 bases from J; junction bases left unmatched: 11. The CDR3 totals 16 residues. Germline assignment: CDR1 SGHRS and CDR2 YFSETQ. As DNA, the CDR3 is TGCGCCAGCAGCTTGGGGTCTGCGGGGGGGCGACACGAGCAGTTCTTC. Its translation is CASSLGSAGGRHEQFF.

J is TRBJ2-3 and V is TRBV7-3, with 11 nucleotides matching TRBD2. The ends lost 4 bases at V and 6 bases at J; junction bases unmatched: 15. CDR3 size: 18 residues. CDR1 SGHTA and CDR2 FQGTGA come from the germline V gene. DNA for the CDR3: TGTGCCAGCAGCTCCCGCCCGAGTAGCGGGGGGGCCGGGGATACGCAGTATTTT. This codes for CASSSRPSSGGAGDTQYF.

The chain combines TRBV11-2 with TRBJ2-1, with D perhaps TRBD1 or TRBD2 (5 bases each). Trimming took 7 bases from V and 2 from J, leaving 18 bases between them. The CDR3 is made up of 16 amino acids. Germline V gene sequence: CDR1 SGHAT, CDR2 FQNNGV. The CDR3 coding sequence is TGTGCCAGCATCGGACGGGGCAGCCTGCCCTACAATGAGCAGTTCTTC. Its translation: CASIGRGSLPYNEQFF.

This rearrangement joins TRBV12-3 or TRBV12-4 to TRBJ2-5; D uncertain. The CDR3 runs to 15 residues. Deletions cut 5 bases from V and 5 bases from J, with 18 bases between. The CDR3 protein is CASSPSPRVGETQYF. The CDR3 DNA is TGTGCCAGCAGTCCAAGTCCTAGGGTCGGGGAGACCCAGTACTTC.

V is TRBV20-1 and J is TRBJ2-3, with 8 bases aligning to TRBD2. Germline V gene lookup returns CDR1 DFQATT and CDR2 SNEGSKA (reference sequence). This CDR3 has 17 residues. Trimming cost V 2 bases and J 4 bases; bases outside gene matches: 14. The CDR3, as DNA: TGCAGTGCTAGATCCCCACTAGCGGTGTTTAGTGCAGATACGCAGTATTTT. Protein product: CSARSPLAVFSADTQYF.

The chain uses TRBV28 and TRBJ1-1, with unresolved D. The CDR3 has 16 amino acids. Germline V lookup: CDR1 MDHEN, CDR2 SYDVKM. Trimming shortened V by 7 bases and J by 1 base, and 19 bases separated the two germline ends. The CDR3 DNA follows: TGTGCCAGCACCCACCTGAACGGGAAGGGGAACACTGAAGCTTTCTTT. It encodes CASTHLNGKGNTEAFF.

This clonotype was counted between two and nine times. The CDR3 region is CASSLGQGHNEQFF. The CDR3 coding sequence is TGCGCCAGCAGCTTGGGGCAGGGACACAATGAGCAGTTCTTC. This sequence joins TRBV5-1 and TRBJ2-1; the D call may be TRBD1 or TRBD2 (5 bases each). CDR1 SGHRS and CDR2 YFSETQ come from the germline V gene. Trimming pared 0 bases from V and 5 bases from J, leaving 9 bases between. This CDR3 region has 14 residues. The full variable domain, rest sourced from reference TRBV5-1 and TRBJ2-1, is KAGVTQTPRYLIKTRGQQVTLSCSPISGHRSVSWYQQTPGQGLQFLFEYFSETQRNKGNFPGRFSGRQFSNSRSEMNVSTLELGDSALYLCASSLGQGHNEQFFGPGTRLTVL.

This clonotype has a count of ten or more. This rearrangement joins TRBV5-1 to TRBJ2-7; TRBD2 matches 8 bases. With 2 bases clipped from V and 5 bases from J, the junction kept 6 bases outside the gene matches. CDR3 length: 14 amino acids. Per the germline V gene, CDR1 is SGHRS and CDR2 is YFSETQ. The CDR3 spells CASSFAGGGDEQYF. The CDR3 DNA reads TGCGCCAGCAGCTTCGCGGGGGGAGGAGACGAGCAGTACTTC.

The chain employs TRBV29-1 and TRBJ1-5; D is possibly TRBD1 (5 bases). V shed 4 bases and J shed 1 base, with 11 bases lying between them. The CDR3 spans 14 residues. Germline values: CDR1 SQVTM, CDR2 ANQGSEA. CDR3 DNA sequence: TGCAGCGTTGGGGGCCTAGGCAGCAATCAGCCCCAGCATTTT. Translation: CSVGGLGSNQPQHF.

The sample holds many counts of this clonotype. The V call is TRBV6-4, the J call TRBJ2-1, with 9 bases that match TRBD2. V dropped 3 bases and J dropped 5; count of bases not matched to a gene: 5. The CDR3 runs 15 residues. Per germline, CDR1 MRHNA and CDR2 SNTAGT. This CDR3 reads CASSEGLAGNNEQFF. CDR3 sequence (DNA): TGTGCCAGCAGTGAAGGCCTAGCGGGGAACAATGAGCAGTTCTTC.

This clonotype has only a few counts. The chain couples TRBV4-2 to TRBJ2-3; D uncertain. Germline CDR1 reads LGHNA; CDR2 reads YNFKEQ. With 0 bases removed from V and 8 bases from J, the gap between germline ends came to 12 bases. The CDR3 is 14 residues long. The CDR3 spells CASSQDSGVGTQYF. The CDR3 DNA reads TGTGCCAGCAGCCAAGATAGTGGGGTCGGTACGCAGTATTTT.

V usage is TRBV11-2 and J usage is TRBJ2-3; D perhaps matches TRBD1 (5 bases). CDR1 is SGHAT and CDR2 is FQNNGV in the germline V gene. Between the trimmed V and J ends, which lost 5 bases and 2 bases, there was a span of 14 bases. This CDR3 is 15 amino acids long. The CDR3 DNA follows: TGTGCCAGCAGCACATATACAGGACCCACAGATACGCAGTATTTT. Translation: CASSTYTGPTDTQYF. Full variable domain (remainder filled in from reference TRBV11-2 and TRBJ2-3): EAGVAQSPRYKIIEKRQSVAFWCNPISGHATLYWYQQILGQGPKLLIQFQNNGVVDDSQLPKDRFSAERLKGVDSTLKIQPAKLEDSAVYLCASSTYTGPTDTQYFGPGTRLTVL.

The V gene is TRBV2, the J gene TRBJ1-5, with D unclear. CDR3 length equals 14 residues. Trimming left V 7 bases short and J 3 bases short, with 13 bases between. Germline V gives CDR1 SNHLY, CDR2 FYNNEI. CDR3 DNA: TGTGCCAGCATAGGTCGGCAGCTCAATCAGCCCCAGCATTTT. Its translation: CASIGRQLNQPQHF.

The J gene is TRBJ2-1, the V gene TRBV28, with D unresolved. Germline values: CDR1 MDHEN, CDR2 SYDVKM. Trimming cost V 6 bases and J 3 bases, with 9 bases left between them. The CDR3 extends over 13 amino acids. This chain's CDR3 is CASRSTLYNEQFF. The CDR3 nucleotides are TGTGCCAGCAGATCCACCCTCTACAATGAGCAGTTCTTC.